The 6 T cell receptor beta chains below come from one sample, sequenced in a study of vaccination and CD4 T cells after COVID-19. Specified treatment: roughly 10-day PBMC culture with coronavirus spike peptide pools or control peptides (ViraFEST assay). The antigens of these receptors remain unknown. Sequencing of cultured CD4+ T cell DNA used the Oncomine TCR Beta short-read assay. TCRdb ran MiXCR on the PCR reads and lists one entry per CDR3 protein. Of 11,000 or so distinct CDR3 sequences listed, roughly three fifths are singletons. Sequencing was performed on CD4+ T cells from blood, cultured in vitro. The origin of the receptors is a human donor who had recovered from COVID-19.

This clonotype was observed a few times. V gene TRBV24-1 combines with J gene TRBJ2-5; 7 bases agree with TRBD2. The CDR3 runs 14 residues. Germline lookup yields CDR1 KGHDR and CDR2 SFDVKD. V lost 6 bases and J lost 3; bases outside the gene matches: 6. DNA of the CDR3: TGTGCCACCAGTAATGGGGGGGTAGAAGAGACCCAGTACTTC. It specifies CATSNGGVEETQYF.

The chain is built from TRBV6-5 and TRBJ2-2; D unclear. There are 15 residues in the CDR3. CDR1 and CDR2 from the germline V gene are MNHEY and SVGAGI. V shed 0 bases and J shed 6 bases, with 11 bases lying between them. CDR3 coding DNA: TGTGCCAGCAGTTACTCCTTAGACCGACCCGGGGAGCTGTTTTTT. It encodes CASSYSLDRPGELFF.

This chain connects TRBV20-1 to TRBJ2-7, with D perhaps TRBD2 (6 bases). V was pared by 3 bases and J by 6 bases, with 12 bases between. Germline assignment: CDR1 DFQATT and CDR2 SNEGSKA (reference sequence). This CDR3 comprises 12 residues. The CDR3 DNA is TGCAGTGCTAGCCCAAAAGCGGGCGAGCAGTACTTC. Its protein product is CSASPKAGEQYF.

This sequence joins TRBV27 and TRBJ1-6; TRBD1 matches at 10 bases. CDR1 is MNHEY, CDR2 SMNVEV, per germline (reference sequence). The CDR3 runs 17 residues. J was trimmed by 6 bases and V by 6 bases; bases with no gene match: 11. The CDR3 DNA reads TGTGCCAGCAGATCGACAGGGGGCCTTAGAACTAATTCACCCCTCCACTTT. Its protein is CASRSTGGLRTNSPLHF.

V usage is TRBV6-5 and J usage is TRBJ1-2; D remains ambiguous. Trimming cost V 0 bases and J 8 bases, with 10 bases left between them. Germline V lookup: CDR1 MNHEY, CDR2 SVGAGI. The CDR3 length is 13 residues. The CDR3 protein is CASSYSQKQGYTF. The DNA for the CDR3 is TGTGCCAGCAGTTACTCGCAAAAACAGGGCTACACCTTC.

V gene TRBV2 combines with J gene TRBJ1-2, with D possibly TRBD1 on 6 matching bases. The germline V gene has CDR1 SNHLY and CDR2 FYNNEI. The CDR3 is made up of 12 amino acids. Trimming left V 5 bases short and J 3 bases short, with 7 bases between. CDR3 sequence reads: CASSYRDYGYTF. The CDR3 DNA is TGTGCCAGCAGTTACAGGGACTATGGCTACACCTTC.